These T cell receptor beta chains were read from a single sample in a study of CD8 T cells in Susac syndrome. One entry per CDR3 protein, called by TCRdb with MiXCR from the immunoSEQ multiplex PCR reads. The sample has about 290,000 distinct CDR3 sequences, 89% seen once; the top ten hold approximately 0.18%. What was sequenced was CD8+ T cells from PBMCs. The receptors here all came from a human donor with multiple sclerosis. Both conserved end residues are part of each CDR3. Fields, in order: J gene, D gene, V gene, clone size, CDR3 protein, CDR3 DNA. The D gene is left open where the match is weak. A clone size is listed for some rows: how often the clone was seen (once, few, many), or a class if it is expanded.

>TRBJ2-7|TRBD1|TRBV15|NA
CATSSRDRVYEQYF
TGTGCCACCAGTTCCCGGGACAGGGTCTACGAGCAGTACTTC
>TRBJ2-7|NA|TRBV20-1|NA
CSAFPLAGPYEQYF
TGCAGTGCTTTTCCCCTCGCGGGCCCCTACGAGCAGTACTTC
>TRBJ1-2|NA|TRBV20-1|NA
CSATEDGTPWPQHYGYTF
TGCAGTGCTACAGAGGACGGGACCCCTTGGCCCCAACACTATGGCTACACCTTC
>TRBJ1-1|TRBD1|TRBV29-1|once
CSVDEDRGDTEAFF
TGCAGCGTTGACGAGGACAGGGGGGACACTGAAGCTTTCTTT
>TRBJ2-7|NA|TRBV27|NA
CASKDRSDYEQYF
TGTGCCTCCAAAGACAGGTCCGACTACGAGCAGTACTTC
>TRBJ2-1|TRBD2|TRBV11-2|NA
CASSPWTSGHNEQFF
TGTGCCAGCAGCCCGTGGACTAGCGGACACAATGAGCAGTTCTTC
>TRBJ2-7|NA|TRBV7-9|NA
CASSLSLPDYEQYF
TGTGCCAGCAGCTTATCTTTGCCTGACTACGAGCAGTACTTC
>TRBJ1-5|NA|TRBV25-1|NA
CASSEGGQQPQHF
TGTGCCAGCAGTGAAGGGGGGCAGCAGCCCCAGCATTTT
>TRBJ2-7|NA|TRBV28|NA
CASSLPTDKPYEQYF
TGTGCCAGCAGTTTACCGACTGACAAGCCCTACGAGCAGTACTTC
>TRBJ2-2|NA|TRBV4-3|NA
CASSPSSTGELFF
TGCGCCAGCAGCCCCAGTTCCACCGGGGAGCTGTTTTTT
>TRBJ2-1|TRBD2|TRBV29-1|NA
CSVGTSGQRGEQFF
TGCAGCGTAGGGACTAGCGGGCAACGGGGTGAGCAGTTCTTC
>TRBJ2-3|NA|TRBV29-1|NA
CSTSYETAAYSTDTQYF
TGCAGCACTTCCTATGAGACAGCAGCCTATAGCACAGATACGCAGTATTTT
>TRBJ1-3|NA|TRBV12-3/TRBV12-4|NA
CASSLAHPGNTIYF
TGTGCCAGCAGTTTAGCGCACCCTGGAAACACCATATATTTT
>TRBJ2-1|TRBD2|TRBV6-2/TRBV6-3|NA
CASSYSLAGGYDEQFF
TGTGCCAGCAGTTACTCACTAGCGGGAGGGTACGATGAGCAGTTCTTC
>TRBJ2-1|NA|TRBV27|NA
CASSLSTTNEQFF
TGTGCCAGCAGTTTATCGACTACCAATGAGCAGTTCTTC
>TRBJ2-3|TRBD2|TRBV20-1|NA
CSASVPSGFGADTQYF
TGCAGTGCTAGCGTCCCTAGCGGGTTTGGCGCAGATACGCAGTATTTT
>TRBJ2-3|TRBD2|TRBV19|NA
CASSIGGRAHTDTQYF
TGTGCCAGTAGTATCGGGGGGAGGGCCCACACAGATACGCAGTATTTT
>TRBJ1-1|NA|TRBV6-6|NA
CASSFLRDGTEAFF
TGTGCCAGCAGTTTTCTCCGGGACGGTACTGAAGCTTTCTTT
>TRBJ2-1|TRBD2|TRBV6-2/TRBV6-3|NA
CASSSPGLAIYNEQFF
TGTGCCAGCAGTTCGCCGGGACTAGCCATTTACAATGAGCAGTTCTTC
>TRBJ1-1|TRBD1|TRBV10-3|NA
CAISRQGGNTEAFF
TGTGCCATCAGTCGACAGGGTGGGAACACTGAAGCTTTCTTT
>TRBJ1-3|NA|TRBV6-4|once
CASSDSRVSGNTIYF
TGTGCCAGCAGTGACTCGAGGGTCTCTGGAAACACCATATATTTT
>TRBJ2-3|NA|TRBV6-2/TRBV6-3|NA
CASSYQGTDTQYF
TGTGCCAGCAGTTACCAGGGCACAGATACGCAGTATTTT